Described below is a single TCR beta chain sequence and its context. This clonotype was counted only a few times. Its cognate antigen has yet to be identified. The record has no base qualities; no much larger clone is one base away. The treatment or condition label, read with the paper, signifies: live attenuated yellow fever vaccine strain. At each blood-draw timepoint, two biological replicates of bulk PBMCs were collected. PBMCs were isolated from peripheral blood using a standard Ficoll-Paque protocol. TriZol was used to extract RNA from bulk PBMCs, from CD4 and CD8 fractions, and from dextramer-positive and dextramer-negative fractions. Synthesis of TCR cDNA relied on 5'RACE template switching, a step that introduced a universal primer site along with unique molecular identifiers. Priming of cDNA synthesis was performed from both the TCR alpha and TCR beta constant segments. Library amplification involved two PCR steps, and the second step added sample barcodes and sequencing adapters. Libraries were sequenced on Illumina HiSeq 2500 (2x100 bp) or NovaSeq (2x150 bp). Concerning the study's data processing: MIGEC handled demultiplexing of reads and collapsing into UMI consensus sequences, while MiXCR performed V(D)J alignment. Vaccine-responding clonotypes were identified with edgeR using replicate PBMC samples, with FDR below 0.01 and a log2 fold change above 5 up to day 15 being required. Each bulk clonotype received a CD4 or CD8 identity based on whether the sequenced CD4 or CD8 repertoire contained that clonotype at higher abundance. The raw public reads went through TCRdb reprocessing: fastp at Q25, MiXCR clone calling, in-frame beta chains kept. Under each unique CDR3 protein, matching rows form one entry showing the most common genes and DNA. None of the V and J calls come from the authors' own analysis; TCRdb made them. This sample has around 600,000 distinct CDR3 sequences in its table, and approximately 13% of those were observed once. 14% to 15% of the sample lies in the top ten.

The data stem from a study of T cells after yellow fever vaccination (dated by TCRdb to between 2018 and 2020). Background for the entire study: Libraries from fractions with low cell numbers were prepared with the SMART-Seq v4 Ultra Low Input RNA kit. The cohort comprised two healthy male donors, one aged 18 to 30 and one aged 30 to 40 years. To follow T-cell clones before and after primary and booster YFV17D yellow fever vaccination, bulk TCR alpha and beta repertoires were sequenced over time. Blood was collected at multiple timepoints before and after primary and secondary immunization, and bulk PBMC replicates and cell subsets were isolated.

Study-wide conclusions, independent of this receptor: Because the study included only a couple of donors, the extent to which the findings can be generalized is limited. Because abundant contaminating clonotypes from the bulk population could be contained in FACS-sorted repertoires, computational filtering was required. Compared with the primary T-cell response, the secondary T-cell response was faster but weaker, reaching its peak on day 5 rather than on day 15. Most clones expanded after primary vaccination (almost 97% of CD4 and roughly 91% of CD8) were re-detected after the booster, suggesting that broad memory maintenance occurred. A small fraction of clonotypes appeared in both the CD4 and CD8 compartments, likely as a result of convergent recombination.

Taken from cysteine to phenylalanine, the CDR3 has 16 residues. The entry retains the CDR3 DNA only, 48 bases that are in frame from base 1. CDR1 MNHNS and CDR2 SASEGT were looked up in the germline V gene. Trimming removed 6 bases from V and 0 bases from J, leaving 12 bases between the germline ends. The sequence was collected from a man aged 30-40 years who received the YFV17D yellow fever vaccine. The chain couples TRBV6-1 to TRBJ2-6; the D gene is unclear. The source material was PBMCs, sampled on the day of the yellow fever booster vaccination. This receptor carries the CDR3 CASSDPGFSGANVLTF. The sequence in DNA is TGTGCCAGCAGCGATCCTGGCTTCTCTGGGGCCAACGTCCTGACTTTC.